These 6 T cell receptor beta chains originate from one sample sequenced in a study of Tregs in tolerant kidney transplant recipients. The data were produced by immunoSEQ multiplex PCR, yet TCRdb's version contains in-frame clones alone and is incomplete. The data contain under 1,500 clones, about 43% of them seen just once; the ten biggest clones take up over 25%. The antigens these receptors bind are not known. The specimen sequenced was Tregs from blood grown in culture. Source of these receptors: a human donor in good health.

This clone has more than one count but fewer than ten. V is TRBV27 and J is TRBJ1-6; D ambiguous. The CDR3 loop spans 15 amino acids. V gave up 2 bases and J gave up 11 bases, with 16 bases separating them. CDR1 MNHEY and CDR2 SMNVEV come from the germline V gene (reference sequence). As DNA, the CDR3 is TGTGCCAGCAGTTTAAATTTGGCCTCTCGAACACCCCTCCACTTT. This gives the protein CASSLNLASRTPLHF.

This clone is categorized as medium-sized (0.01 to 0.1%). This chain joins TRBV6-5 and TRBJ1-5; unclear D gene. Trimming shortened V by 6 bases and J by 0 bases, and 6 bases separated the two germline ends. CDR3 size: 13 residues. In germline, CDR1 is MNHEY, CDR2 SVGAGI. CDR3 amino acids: CASRKYSNQPQHF. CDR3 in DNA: TGTGCCAGCAGGAAATATAGCAATCAGCCCCAGCATTTT.

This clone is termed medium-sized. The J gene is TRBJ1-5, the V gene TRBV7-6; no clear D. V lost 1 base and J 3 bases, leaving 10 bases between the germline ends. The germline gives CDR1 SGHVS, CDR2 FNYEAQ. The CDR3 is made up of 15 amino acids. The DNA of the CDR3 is TGTGCCAGCAGCTTAGTAGTTGACCACAATCAGCCCCAGCATTTT. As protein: CASSLVVDHNQPQHF.

The CDR3 sequence is CASSLTSGYTF. DNA for the CDR3: TGTGCCAGCAGCTTAACATCAGGCTACACCTTC. The gene calls are TRBV11-2 and TRBJ1-2, with D uncertain. Germline CDR1 is SGHAT and CDR2 is FQNNGV. The V and J ends lost 2 bases and 8 bases respectively, with 6 bases between them. This CDR3 spans 11 amino acids.

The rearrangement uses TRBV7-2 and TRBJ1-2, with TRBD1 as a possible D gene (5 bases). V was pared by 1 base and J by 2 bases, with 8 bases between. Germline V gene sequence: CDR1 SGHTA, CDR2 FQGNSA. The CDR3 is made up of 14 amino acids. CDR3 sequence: CASSLVPGNYGYTF. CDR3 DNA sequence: TGTGCCAGCAGCTTAGTACCAGGGAACTATGGCTACACCTTC. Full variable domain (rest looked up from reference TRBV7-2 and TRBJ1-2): GAGVSQSPSNKVTEKGKDVELRCDPISGHTALYWYRQSLGQGLEFLIYFQGNSAPDKSGLPSDRFSAERTGGSVSTLTIQRTQQEDSAVYLCASSLVPGNYGYTFGSGTRLTVV.

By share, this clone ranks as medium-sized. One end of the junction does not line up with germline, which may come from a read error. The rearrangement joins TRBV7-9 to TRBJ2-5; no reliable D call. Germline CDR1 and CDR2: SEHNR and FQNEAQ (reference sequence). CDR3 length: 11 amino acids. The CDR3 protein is CASSLVGRPDF. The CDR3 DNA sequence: TGTGCCAGCAGCTTAGTGGGTCGTCCAGACTTC.